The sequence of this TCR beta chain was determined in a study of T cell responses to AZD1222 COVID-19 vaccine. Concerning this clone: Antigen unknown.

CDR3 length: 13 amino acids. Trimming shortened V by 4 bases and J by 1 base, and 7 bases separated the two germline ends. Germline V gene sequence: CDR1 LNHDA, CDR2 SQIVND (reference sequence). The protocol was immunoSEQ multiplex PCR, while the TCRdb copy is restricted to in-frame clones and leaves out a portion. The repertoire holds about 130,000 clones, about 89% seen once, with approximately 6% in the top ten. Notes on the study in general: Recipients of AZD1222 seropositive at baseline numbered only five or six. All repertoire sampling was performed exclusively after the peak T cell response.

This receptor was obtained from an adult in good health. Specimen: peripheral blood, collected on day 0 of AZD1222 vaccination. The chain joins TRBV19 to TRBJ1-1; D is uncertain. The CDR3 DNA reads TGTGCCAGTAGTAAGAGACAGAACACTGAAGCTTTCTTT. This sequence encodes CASSKRQNTEAFF.